A single sample is the source of the 19 T cell receptor beta chains below, sequenced in a study of T cell responses to AZD1222 COVID-19 vaccine. The assay was immunoSEQ multiplex PCR, and TCRdb's table has in-frame clones only and misses some. Counted here are around 140,000 clones, roughly 90% occurring once; the ten biggest clones make up 1.6%. The sequencing here drew on peripheral blood, taken on day 0 of AZD1222 vaccination. Receptors were obtained from an adult in good health.

The chain joins TRBV28 to TRBJ1-5, with D tentatively TRBD1 (5 bases). Germline lookup yields CDR1 MDHEN and CDR2 SYDVKM. Trimming removed 6 bases from V and 0 bases from J, with 15 bases in between. CDR3 size: 16 residues. The CDR3 DNA reads as TGTGCCAGCAGCTCCACCGGGGGGGATAGCAATCAGCCCCAGCATTTT. This gives the protein CASSSTGGDSNQPQHF.

The chain uses TRBV6-2 or TRBV6-3 and TRBJ2-5; possibly TRBD1 or TRBD2 for D (5 bases each). V lost 4 bases, J lost 7 bases, and 7 bases lay in between. The CDR3 has 11 amino acids. CDR1 is MNHEY, CDR2 SVGEGT, per germline. The CDR3 reads CASSWDRTQYF. CDR3 DNA: TGTGCCAGCAGTTGGGACCGGACCCAGTACTTC.

This chain links TRBV5-1 with TRBJ2-5; D uncertain. The V end was cut by 4 bases, the J end by 4 bases, with 11 bases between. The CDR3 runs to 13 residues. From germline, CDR1 is SGHRS and CDR2 YFSETQ. In DNA, the CDR3 is TGCGCCAGCAGCGACGTTATCCCAGAGACCCAGTACTTC. Translated, it gives CASSDVIPETQYF. The variable domain in full, with the rest retrieved from reference TRBV5-1 and TRBJ2-5, is KAGVTQTPRYLIKTRGQQVTLSCSPISGHRSVSWYQQTPGQGLQFLFEYFSETQRNKGNFPGRFSGRQFSNSRSEMNVSTLELGDSALYLCASSDVIPETQYFGPGTRLLVL.

This chain joins TRBV6-5 and TRBJ2-2; TRBD1 matches at 9 bases. The CDR3 sequence is 14 residues long. In germline, CDR1 is MNHEY, CDR2 SVGAGI. V shed 9 bases, J shed 4 bases, and the junction held 6 bases outside the gene matches. CDR3 amino acids: CASDDRGITGELFF. In DNA, the CDR3 is TGTGCCAGTGACGACAGGGGGATCACCGGGGAGCTGTTTTTT.

The J gene is TRBJ1-4, the V gene TRBV27; D gene uncertain. CDR1 is MNHEY, CDR2 SMNVEV, per germline (reference sequence). The length of the CDR3 is 14 residues. The ends were cut back, 5 bases at V and 10 bases at J, with 17 bases in the middle. Here the CDR3 DNA reads TGTGCCAGCAGTCCCCCAGAACCCTTGGGAAAACTGTTTTTT. This codes for CASSPPEPLGKLFF.

The chain recombines TRBV30 with TRBJ2-5; D uncertain. Germline lookup yields CDR1 GTSNPN and CDR2 SVGIG (reference sequence). This CDR3 spans 15 amino acids. V shed 1 base and J shed 1 base, with 13 bases lying between them. The CDR3 nucleotides read TGTGCCTGGAGTGGGGGAAGGGTGGCCCAAGAGACCCAGTACTTC. This codes for CAWSGGRVAQETQYF.

The chain employs TRBV19 and TRBJ2-1; 8 positions agree with TRBD1. Germline-derived CDR1 and CDR2 are LNHDA and SQIVND (reference sequence). V shed 7 bases, J shed 0 bases, and the junction held 11 bases outside the gene matches. The CDR3 length is 17 residues. Written as DNA, the CDR3 is TGTGCCAGTACTAAGGACAGGGTAAGAAGCTCCTACAATGAGCAGTTCTTC. Protein sequence: CASTKDRVRSSYNEQFF.

The chain is built from TRBV21-1 and TRBJ1-3; TRBD1 is taken as the D call from the table, unchecked against the DNA. TRBV21-1 is classified as a pseudogene. The CDR3 sequence is 16 residues long. The CDR3 region has the DNA TGTGCCAGCCTTGGGGACAGGCATTGCTCTGGAAACACCATATATTTT. Protein: CASLGDRHCSGNTIYF.

The CDR3 region has the DNA TGTGCCAGCAGCTTACCCGACAGGGGAATCTACGAGCAGTACTTC. It translates to CASSLPDRGIYEQYF. The rearrangement links TRBV14 to TRBJ2-7; 8 bases are shared with TRBD1. The V segment lost 5 bases and the J segment 3 bases; nucleotides outside the gene matches: 9. This CDR3 spans 15 amino acids. CDR1 and CDR2 (germline): SGHDN, FVKESK.

The V gene is TRBV5-4, the J gene TRBJ1-4, with 8 bases identical to TRBD1. Per the germline V gene, CDR1 is SGHNT and CDR2 is YYREEE (reference sequence). V lost 1 base to trimming and J lost 10 bases; unmatched junction nucleotides: 9. CDR3 size: 15 residues. CDR3 sequence: CASSLPFRGQGKLFF. CDR3 in DNA: TGTGCCAGCAGCTTGCCGTTCAGGGGGCAGGGAAAACTGTTTTTT. Complete variable domain (other parts from reference TRBV5-4 and TRBJ1-4): ETGVTQSPTHLIKTRGQQVTLRCSSQSGHNTVSWYQQALGQGPQFIFQYYREEENGRGNFPPRFSGLQFPNYSSELNVNALELDDSALYLCASSLPFRGQGKLFFGSGTQLSVL.

This clone occurred once. J is TRBJ2-2 and V is TRBV2; 13 positions match TRBD2. Per germline, CDR1 SNHLY and CDR2 FYNNEI. Trimming took 3 bases from V and 6 from J; bases not matched to a gene: 13. This CDR3 is 19 amino acids long. The CDR3 sequence: CASSDGTSGIFSFAGELFF. Written as DNA, the CDR3 is TGTGCCAGCAGTGATGGGACTAGCGGGATATTCAGCTTTGCCGGGGAGCTGTTTTTT.

The genes are TRBV27 and TRBJ1-2, with a possible D match to TRBD1 (5 bases). Germline V gene sequence: CDR1 MNHEY, CDR2 SMNVEV (reference sequence). This CDR3 has 14 residues. Trimming stripped 5 bases from V and 1 base from J, with 11 bases between. The CDR3 DNA is TGTGCCAGCAGTCCTCGACAGCATAACTATGGCTACACCTTC. Translating it yields CASSPRQHNYGYTF.

J is TRBJ1-2 and V is TRBV28, with TRBD1 matching over 9 bases. Per germline, CDR1 MDHEN and CDR2 SYDVKM. Unmatched junction bases numbered 9, after V lost 6 bases and J lost 7 bases. This CDR3 spans 14 amino acids. CDR3 DNA: TGTGCCAGCAGAATCCGGGACAGGGATTTTGGCTACACCTTC. This translates into CASRIRDRDFGYTF.

This chain joins TRBV27 and TRBJ1-2; D possibly corresponds to TRBD1 (6 bases). Germline CDR1 and CDR2: MNHEY and SMNVEV (reference sequence). Trimming shortened V by 6 bases and J by 4 bases, and 18 bases separated the two germline ends. The CDR3 extends over 15 amino acids. The CDR3 DNA reads TGTGCCAGCAGCTCTACAGGGACTTTCGTCTATGGCTACACCTTC. Amino acids: CASSSTGTFVYGYTF.

The count of this clone is one. CDR3 in DNA: TGTGCCAGCAGTTTGGGGGACAGCCCTTACGAGCAGTACTTC. It specifies CASSLGDSPYEQYF. This chain uses TRBV28 with TRBJ2-7, with TRBD1 matching over 7 bases. Trimming at V came to 3 bases and at J to 4 bases, leaving 6 bases not matched to a gene. Germline loops: CDR1 MDHEN, CDR2 SYDVKM. This CDR3 is built from 14 residues.

This chain joins TRBV5-1 and TRBJ2-7; 8 positions agree with TRBD2. Trimming at V came to 0 bases and at J to 5 bases, leaving 4 bases not matched to a gene. The germline V gene has CDR1 SGHRS and CDR2 YFSETQ. The CDR3 contains 14 residues. The CDR3 DNA follows: TGCGCCAGCAGCTTGGCTGCGGGAGGCCACGAGCAGTACTTC. As protein: CASSLAAGGHEQYF.

V and J are TRBV4-3 and TRBJ2-1; tentative D call: TRBD1 (6 bases). The germline V gene encodes CDR1 LGHNA and CDR2 YSLEER. Trimming shortened V by 0 bases and J by 5 bases, and 8 bases separated the two germline ends. The CDR3 loop spans 14 amino acids. The CDR3 bases are TGCGCCAGCAGCCAAGAAGAGGGGGACAATGAGCAGTTCTTC. Translation gives CASSQEEGDNEQFF.

This clone was counted a few times. This chain links TRBV7-9 with TRBJ1-1; D uncertain. There are 14 residues in the CDR3. The germline gives CDR1 SEHNR, CDR2 FQNEAQ (reference sequence). V was pared by 4 bases and J by 1 base, with 10 bases between. Here the CDR3 DNA reads TGTGCCAGCAGCTGGGGTGGGGAGAACACTGAAGCTTTCTTT. Residues: CASSWGGENTEAFF.

To note about this clone: Other DNA sequences in this specimen translate into the identical CDR3. The rearrangement uses TRBV7-3 and TRBJ1-2; the D is unclear. With 6 bases removed from V and 1 base from J, the gap between germline ends came to 9 bases. Germline V lookup: CDR1 SGHTA, CDR2 FQGTGA. This CDR3 region has 13 residues. The CDR3 DNA follows: TGTGCCAGCAGTCCAGACCGTAACTATGGCTACACCTTC. Translating gives CASSPDRNYGYTF.